These 19 T cell receptor beta chains share one sample of origin, sequenced in a study of regulatory T cells in long-lasting Graves disease. Time point reported: newly diagnosed GD, antithyroid drugs for less than 3 months. After RNA was extracted from PBMCs, the TCR library was made from it. Through Arm-PCR of CDR3 regions and iRepertoire HTBI primers, TCR beta libraries were built. One entry per CDR3 protein results from TCRdb running MiXCR on the multiplex PCR reads. The sample consists of fewer than 500,000 distinct CDR3 sequences, about a sixth of them appearing once. The data also belong to a second study, concerning T cells in Graves' hyperthyroidism and ophthalmopathy.

The source was peripheral blood mononuclear cells (PBMCs), collected at new diagnosis, from a patient treated with antithyroid drugs. All receptors come from a man aged 40-55 years with Graves disease.

Many counts were recorded for this clonotype. The rearrangement joins TRBV28 to TRBJ2-7; maybe TRBD2 (5 bases). V dropped 6 bases and J dropped 1 base, with 10 bases sitting between them. Germline CDR1 and CDR2: MDHEN and SYDVKM. The CDR3 spans 13 residues. The CDR3 sequence is CASSGVRSYEQYF. CDR3 coding DNA: TGTGCCAGCAGCGGGGTCAGGTCCTACGAGCAGTACTTC.

The sample holds a few counts of this clonotype. The rearrangement joins TRBV29-1 to TRBJ1-5, with TRBD1 matching 9 bases. The CDR3 spans 13 residues. Germline V gene sequence: CDR1 SQVTM, CDR2 ANQGSEA. Germline trimming cut 4 bases from V and 4 bases from J; bases unmatched to any gene: 2. The CDR3, as DNA: TGCAGCGTTGCGGGACAGGGAAATCAGCCCCAGCATTTT. Translating it yields CSVAGQGNQPQHF. The full variable domain, rest sourced from reference TRBV29-1 and TRBJ1-5, is SAVISQKPSRDICQRGTSLTIQCQVDSQVTMMFWYRQQPGQSLTLIATANQGSEATYESGFVIDKFPISRPNLTFSTLTVSNMSPEDSSIYLCSVAGQGNQPQHFGDGTRLSIL.

This clonotype was recorded many times. The chain links TRBV10-3 to TRBJ2-7, with TRBD1 identical over 7 bases. V lost 7 bases, J lost 7 bases, and 10 bases stayed unmatched. This CDR3 is 13 amino acids long. Germline V lookup: CDR1 ENHRY, CDR2 SYGVKD. CDR3 nucleotides: TGTGCCATCACTTCCGACAGGGACGGGGAGCAGTACTTC. Amino acid sequence: CAITSDRDGEQYF.

This clonotype was recorded a few times. The CDR3 does not end in the conserved phenylalanine or tryptophan, so this is likely a read error. The DNA is omitted, as the CDR3 cannot be located on it reliably, and the CDR3 follows TCRdb's listing. CDR3 loop: CSARQTSGSPLL. V gene TRBV20-1 combines with J gene TRBJ2-7; TRBD2, the table's D call, was not compared with the DNA. The germline CDR1 and CDR2 sequences are DFQATT and SNEGSKA (reference sequence). The CDR3 length is 12 residues, termini included.

This clonotype showed up many times. Here the CDR3 DNA reads TGTGCCAGCAGCCCAGGGACCACCGCTAACTATGGCTACACCTTC. It specifies CASSPGTTANYGYTF. This chain connects TRBV7-3 to TRBJ1-2, with a possible D match to TRBD1 (5 bases). V shed 5 bases and J shed 0 bases, with 13 bases lying between them. This CDR3 has 15 amino acids. Germline loops: CDR1 SGHTA, CDR2 FQGTGA.

Comment on this clonotype: A clone one base away is much larger, so this may be a read error. The V call is TRBV5-1, the J call TRBJ1-5; possible D gene TRBD1, 5 bases. CDR1 SGHRS and CDR2 YFSETQ come from the germline V gene. The CDR3 loop spans 15 amino acids. V shed 5 bases and J shed 2 bases, with 14 bases lying between them. DNA of the CDR3: TGCGCCAGCAGGCGGGGCGGAAATGGCAATCAGCCCCAGCATTTT. Amino acid sequence: CASRRGGNGNQPQHF.

This clonotype was detected a few times. The chain uses TRBV6-2 or TRBV6-3 and TRBJ1-2; D not resolved. CDR3 length equals 13 residues. Germline lookup yields CDR1 MNHEY and CDR2 SVGEGT. V lost 2 bases to trimming and J lost 2 bases, with 6 bases between them. This CDR3 reads CASSYTTNYGYTF. The DNA of the CDR3 is TGTGCCAGCAGTTACACAACGAACTATGGCTACACCTTC.

The chain links TRBV20-1 to TRBJ1-5; no firm D call. CDR3 size: 12 residues. The V end was cut by 5 bases, the J end by 3 bases, with 8 bases between. CDR1 is DFQATT and CDR2 is SNEGSKA in the germline V gene (reference sequence). The CDR3 DNA is TGCAGTGCTCGGATCTCCAATCAGCCCCAGCATTTT. Amino acids: CSARISNQPQHF.

A word on this clonotype: Germline and junction disagree at one end, which may indicate a read error. This chain uses TRBV7-9 with TRBJ2-5, with D perhaps given as TRBD1 or TRBD2 (5 bases each). The CDR3 consists of 13 residues. Germline lookup yields CDR1 SEHNR and CDR2 FQNEAQ (reference sequence). For the CDR3, the DNA is TGCGCCAGCAGACGGGACGCAGAAGAGACCCAGTACTTC. It encodes CASRRDAEETQYF. Combining the CDR3 with reference TRBV7-9 and TRBJ2-5 gives the whole variable domain DTGVSQNPRHKITKRGQNVTFRCDPISEHNRLYWYRQTLGQGPEFLTYFQNEAQLEKSRLLSDRFSAERPKGSFSTLEIQRTEQGDSAMYLCASRRDAEETQYFGPGTRLLVL.

J is TRBJ2-2 and V is TRBV9; TRBD2 is a possible D gene (6 bases). CDR1 is SGDLS, CDR2 YYNGEE, per germline. This CDR3 has 16 residues. The V gene lost 0 bases and the J gene lost 4 bases, with 13 bases spanning the gap. Here the CDR3 DNA reads TGTGCCAGCAGCGTAGAAGCTAGCGTCACCACCGGGGAGCTGTTTTTT. Translating it yields CASSVEASVTTGELFF.

Turning to this clonotype: A clone one base away is much larger, so this may be a read error. This sequence joins TRBV29-1 and TRBJ2-3; D is unclear. CDR3 length equals 11 residues. The germline V and J ends were trimmed by 1 base and 4 bases, with 3 bases remaining between them. Germline CDR1 reads SQVTM; CDR2 reads ANQGSEA. Here the CDR3 reads CSVEGPDTQYF. The DNA for the CDR3 is TGCAGCGTTGAAGGTCCAGATACGCAGTATTTT.

The V call is TRBV7-2, the J call TRBJ2-1; TRBD2 matches at 7 bases. Trimming cost V 1 base and J 5 bases; bases outside gene matches: 5. Per the germline V gene, CDR1 is SGHTA and CDR2 is FQGNSA. There are 15 residues in the CDR3. The CDR3 region has the DNA TGTGCCAGCAGCTTAGTTGAAGCGGGGCACAATGAGCAGTTCTTC. The encoded protein is CASSLVEAGHNEQFF.

This clonotype was counted many times. This rearrangement joins TRBV5-1 to TRBJ2-1; 7 bases match TRBD1. The V and J ends lost 5 bases and 6 bases, in that order; junction bases with no gene match: 5. The CDR3 sequence is 13 residues long. From germline, CDR1 is SGHRS and CDR2 YFSETQ. CDR3 coding DNA: TGCGCCAGCAGACTGGGACAGATCAATGAGCAGTTCTTC. Translating gives CASRLGQINEQFF.

The J gene is TRBJ1-3, the V gene TRBV5-1; TRBD1 aligns across 9 bases. Germline CDR1 is SGHRS and CDR2 is YFSETQ. Unmatched junction bases numbered 14, after V lost 4 bases and J lost 0 bases. This CDR3 is built from 19 residues. CDR3 region: CASSLATGTGIGSGNTIYF. The CDR3, as DNA: TGCGCCAGCAGCCTGGCGACCGGGACAGGGATCGGCTCTGGAAACACCATATATTTT. Full variable domain (missing parts from reference TRBV5-1 and TRBJ1-3): KAGVTQTPRYLIKTRGQQVTLSCSPISGHRSVSWYQQTPGQGLQFLFEYFSETQRNKGNFPGRFSGRQFSNSRSEMNVSTLELGDSALYLCASSLATGTGIGSGNTIYFGEGSWLTVV.

The rearrangement uses TRBV3-1 and TRBJ2-5, with 7 bases identical to TRBD2. Germline assignment: CDR1 LGHDT and CDR2 YNNKEL (reference sequence). The CDR3 is made up of 15 amino acids. The V and J ends lost 6 bases and 4 bases, in that order; junction bases with no gene match: 11. The CDR3 loop is CASRLSSGWGETQYF. For the CDR3, the DNA is TGTGCCAGCAGGTTGTCTAGCGGATGGGGAGAGACCCAGTACTTC.

This clonotype was seen many times. V gene TRBV18 combines with J gene TRBJ2-1; TRBD2 matches at 11 bases. The junction had 11 bases not matched to a gene; V was cut back by 6 bases and J by 7 bases. The CDR3 is 16 amino acids. CDR1 and CDR2 from the germline V gene are KGHSH and LQKENI. CDR3 residues: CASSPQLAGVINEQFF. The CDR3 nucleotides are TGTGCCAGCTCCCCTCAACTAGCGGGAGTGATTAATGAGCAGTTCTTC.

This clonotype was found many times. The chain is built from TRBV20-1 and TRBJ2-7; TRBD2 matches 11 bases. This CDR3 is 15 amino acids long. Germline CDR1 reads DFQATT; CDR2 reads SNEGSKA (reference sequence). V lost 3 bases and J lost 0; bases outside the gene matches: 4. CDR3 bases: TGCAGTGCTAGGGGAGGACTAGCGGGCTCCTACGAGCAGTACTTC. This translates into CSARGGLAGSYEQYF.

This clonotype has ten or more counts. The chain couples TRBV3-1 to TRBJ2-3; D may match TRBD1 or TRBD2 (5 bases each). V lost 4 bases, J lost 2 bases, and 13 bases lay in between. Germline lookup yields CDR1 LGHDT and CDR2 YNNKEL (reference sequence). This CDR3 spans 15 amino acids. In DNA form, the CDR3 reads TGTGCCAGCAGCCCCCGGGACGGAGTCACAGATACGCAGTATTTT. Residues: CASSPRDGVTDTQYF.

This clonotype has a count of ten or more. The chain is built from TRBV11-3 and TRBJ2-1; the match to TRBD1 covers 9 bases. Germline loops: CDR1 SGHNT, CDR2 YENEEA. Unmatched junction bases numbered 8, after V lost 5 bases and J lost 3 bases. The CDR3 covers 16 residues. DNA for the CDR3: TGTGCCAGCAGCCCCACCGGGACAGGGATCTACAATGAGCAGTTCTTC. Translated: CASSPTGTGIYNEQFF. Variable domain in full (rest from reference TRBV11-3 and TRBJ2-1): EAGVVQSPRYKIIEKKQPVAFWCNPISGHNTLYWYLQNLGQGPELLIRYENEEAVDDSQLPKDRFSAERLKGVDSTLKIQPAELGDSAVYLCASSPTGTGIYNEQFFGPGTRLTVL.